Each of the 8 T cell receptor beta chains below was sequenced from the same sample in a study of PD-L1 blockade in urothelial cancer. As to time point: pretreatment peripheral blood. Profiling relied on immunoSEQ multiplex PCR, and the TCRdb table lists in-frame clones only, not all of them. In the table there are tens of thousands of clones, 81% of which are singletons. The input for sequencing was PBMCs, taken around atezolizumab (anti-PD-L1) treatment. These receptors all come from a man aged 65-85 years with urothelial cancer.

The chain links TRBV12-5 to TRBJ2-7; TRBD2 is a possible D gene (5 bases). Trimming stripped 3 bases from V and 7 bases from J, with 19 bases between. This CDR3 has 15 amino acids. Germline CDR1 is LGHNT and CDR2 is FRNRAP. The CDR3 bases are TGTGCTAGTGGTTTTCCCCCCACCGGACTTTTAGAGCAGTACTTC. This sequence encodes CASGFPPTGLLEQYF.

A word on this clone: The identical CDR3 is also encoded by other nucleotide sequences in the sample. The CDR3, as DNA: TGCGCCAGCAACATGAGGCCAGACGCACCTTACGAGCAGTACTTC. Its protein is CASNMRPDAPYEQYF. V is TRBV5-1 and J is TRBJ2-7, with D hard to call. Trimming took off 6 bases at V and 4 bases at J, with 20 bases between the two ends. Germline V gene data show CDR1 as SGHRS and CDR2 as YFSETQ. The CDR3 contains 15 residues.

The rearrangement uses TRBV19 and TRBJ2-3, with D perhaps TRBD1 (5 bases). CDR3 size: 16 residues. Germline CDR1 reads LNHDA; CDR2 reads SQIVND (reference sequence). V dropped 5 bases and J dropped 4 bases, with 19 bases sitting between them. This CDR3 is CASSSRTLSRADTQYF. As DNA, the CDR3 is TGTGCCAGTAGTTCCCGGACACTCAGCAGGGCAGATACGCAGTATTTT.

The chain couples TRBV10-2 to TRBJ2-7; D might be TRBD2 (5 bases). The CDR3 runs to 13 residues. Germline V lookup: CDR1 WSHSY, CDR2 SAAADI. V was shortened by 8 bases and J by 3 bases, with 14 bases between the two germline ends. This CDR3 reads CASQTGNSYEQYF. The CDR3 DNA reads as TGCGCCAGCCAAACCGGGAACAGCTACGAGCAGTACTTC.

J is TRBJ2-2 and V is TRBV2, with D unresolved. The CDR3 runs 16 residues. Germline lookup yields CDR1 SNHLY and CDR2 FYNNEI. Trimming left V 2 bases short and J 5 bases short, with 15 bases between. DNA of the CDR3: TGTGCCAGCAGTGAAAGGCAAGGCGGAAGGACCGGGGAGCTGTTTTTT. As protein: CASSERQGGRTGELFF.

The J gene is TRBJ2-7, the V gene TRBV10-1, with D maybe TRBD2 (6 bases). Germline V gene lookup returns CDR1 WNHNN and CDR2 SYGVQD (reference sequence). The CDR3 is 14 residues long. The V and J ends lost 3 bases and 0 bases respectively, with 9 bases between them. The CDR3 sequence is CASSELAPSYEQYF. The CDR3 nucleotides read TGCGCCAGCAGTGAACTAGCCCCCTCCTACGAGCAGTACTTC.

This clone was seen only once. The chain combines TRBV6-6 with TRBJ1-4; a weak D match, TRBD1 (6 bases). The CDR3 has 13 amino acids. The ends were cut back, 2 bases at V and 8 bases at J, with 9 bases in the middle. CDR1 is MNHNY, CDR2 SVGAGI, per germline (reference sequence). In DNA, the CDR3 is TGTGCCAGCAGTTACAGGGGGAAGGAAAAACTGTTTTTT. It yields the protein CASSYRGKEKLFF.

The V gene is TRBV19, the J gene TRBJ2-5, with 8 bases lining up with TRBD1. Germline CDR1 is LNHDA and CDR2 is SQIVND (reference sequence). The CDR3 runs 15 residues. The trim removed 6 bases at V and 4 bases at J, leaving 10 bases unmatched. This chain's CDR3 is CASSLDRGVGETQYF. CDR3 nucleotide sequence: TGTGCCAGTAGCCTCGACAGGGGAGTCGGAGAGACCCAGTACTTC.